One and the same sample provided the 23 T cell receptor beta chains below, sequenced in a study of circulating tumor DNA in untreated peripheral T-cell lymphoma. Method: immunoSEQ multiplex PCR; TCRdb's copy keeps in-frame clones and lacks some. The repertoire holds roughly 10,000 clones, with approximately 76% as singletons. The sequencing sample was made of tumor tissue. The receptors were sampled from a human donor with peripheral T-cell lymphoma.

The chain recombines TRBV6-8 with TRBJ1-2, with D perhaps TRBD1 (6 bases). This CDR3 has 14 amino acids. CDR1 is MNHGY and CDR2 is SAAAGT in the germline V gene. V lost 7 bases to trimming and J lost 0 bases, with 12 bases between them. CDR3 loop: CASTRDIANYGYTF. The DNA of the CDR3 is TGTGCCAGCACCCGGGACATTGCTAACTATGGCTACACCTTC.

The chain links TRBV14 to TRBJ2-2; 8 nucleotides align to TRBD1. The CDR3 consists of 14 residues. CDR1 is SGHDN, CDR2 FVKESK, per germline. Trimming at V came to 2 bases and at J to 7 bases, leaving 3 bases not matched to a gene. CDR3 residues: CASSQQGASGELFF. As DNA, the CDR3 is TGTGCCAGCAGCCAACAGGGGGCGAGCGGGGAGCTGTTTTTT. The variable domain in full, completed from reference TRBV14 and TRBJ2-2, reads EAGVTQFPSHSVIEKGQTVTLRCDPISGHDNLYWYRRVMGKEIKFLLHFVKESKQDESGMPNNRFLAERTGGTYSTLKVQPAELEDSGVYFCASSQQGASGELFFGEGSRLTVL.

The V gene is TRBV5-1, the J gene TRBJ2-1; TRBD2 matches at 11 bases. The germline V gene has CDR1 SGHRS and CDR2 YFSETQ. The CDR3 consists of 18 residues. V was clipped by 3 bases and J by 0 bases; unmatched bases: 8. CDR3 bases: TGCGCCAGCAGCTCTAGGACTAGCGGGTTAAGCTCCTACAATGAGCAGTTCTTC. Translation gives CASSSRTSGLSSYNEQFF.

The chain recombines TRBV5-1 with TRBJ2-3; 9 bases are a match to TRBD1. This CDR3 has 15 residues. CDR1 is SGHRS, CDR2 YFSETQ, per germline. V trimming: 4 bases; J trimming: 3 bases; junction bases outside the gene matches: 6. In DNA form, the CDR3 reads TGCGCCAGCAGCCACGAAGGGACAGGGACAGATACGCAGTATTTT. This gives the protein CASSHEGTGTDTQYF.

This clone was seen a single time. The chain is built from TRBV10-3 and TRBJ1-2; D gene unclear. This CDR3 region has 15 residues. Germline loops: CDR1 ENHRY, CDR2 SYGVKD. Trimming stripped 2 bases from V and 3 bases from J, with 13 bases between. The CDR3 nucleotides are TGTGCCATCAGTGAGAAATGGGGAACTGACTATGGCTACACCTTC. Its translation: CAISEKWGTDYGYTF.

This clone appeared a few times. A read error may account for a junction end that differs from germline. The V gene is TRBV11-3, the J gene TRBJ2-1, with 8 bases that match TRBD1. CDR1 SGHNT and CDR2 YENEEA come from the germline V gene. The length of the CDR3 is 15 residues. The CDR3 nucleotides read TGTGCCAGCAGCCTGGACAGGGACTCCAACAATGAGCAGTTCTTC. This codes for CASSLDRDSNNEQFF. The complete variable domain, with remaining parts taken from reference TRBV11-3 and TRBJ2-1, reads EAGVVQSPRYKIIEKKQPVAFWCNPISGHNTLYWYLQNLGQGPELLIRYENEEAVDDSQLPKDRFSAERLKGVDSTLKIQPAELGDSAVYLCASSLDRDSNNEQFFGPGTRLTVL.

The chain couples TRBV10-3 to TRBJ1-1; 8 nucleotides agree with TRBD1. J was trimmed by 5 bases and V by 2 bases; bases with no gene match: 4. From germline, CDR1 is ENHRY and CDR2 SYGVKD. The CDR3 totals 14 residues. The CDR3 bases are TGTGCCATCAGTGAGGGACGACAGGGGACTGAAGCTTTCTTT. Protein sequence: CAISEGRQGTEAFF.

The chain links TRBV6-8 to TRBJ2-1, with 9 positions matching TRBD1. The CDR3 extends over 15 amino acids. V was clipped by 2 bases and J by 4 bases; unmatched bases: 3. Germline CDR1 MNHGY, CDR2 SAAAGT. The CDR3 is CASSYDRGYYNEQFF. The CDR3 region has the DNA TGTGCCAGCAGTTACGACAGGGGGTATTACAATGAGCAGTTCTTC.

The rearrangement links TRBV19 to TRBJ1-2; D gene unclear. Trimming removed 4 bases at V and 5 bases at J, with 11 bases between. Germline lookup yields CDR1 LNHDA and CDR2 SQIVND (reference sequence). This CDR3 region has 13 residues. The CDR3: CASSTGRGYGYTF. Here the CDR3 DNA reads TGTGCCAGTAGTACGGGTCGGGGTTATGGCTACACCTTC. Variable domain in full (rest from reference TRBV19 and TRBJ1-2): DGGITQSPKYLFRKEGQNVTLSCEQNLNHDAMYWYRQDPGQGLRLIYYSQIVNDFQKGDIAEGYSVSREKKESFPLTVTSAQKNPTAFYLCASSTGRGYGYTFGSGTRLTVV.

The genes are TRBV15 and TRBJ2-1; 8 bases fit TRBD2. The V gene's germline CDR1 is LNHNV and CDR2 YYDKDF (reference sequence). The CDR3 consists of 16 residues. V lost 0 bases to trimming and J lost 4 bases; unmatched junction nucleotides: 5. CDR3 protein: CATSRERGALYNEQFF. CDR3 in DNA: TGTGCCACCAGCAGAGAGCGGGGGGCCCTATACAATGAGCAGTTCTTC. The variable domain in full, with the rest retrieved from reference TRBV15 and TRBJ2-1, is DAMVIQNPRYQVTQFGKPVTLSCSQTLNHNVMYWYQQKSSQAPKLLFHYYDKDFNNEADTPDNFQSRRPNTSFCFLDIRSPGLGDTAMYLCATSRERGALYNEQFFGPGTRLTVL.

J is TRBJ2-7 and V is TRBV6-8; 10 nucleotides line up with TRBD1. The CDR3 length is 13 residues. Trimming took 4 bases from V and 3 from J; bases not matched to a gene: 0. Germline lookup yields CDR1 MNHGY and CDR2 SAAAGT. The CDR3: CASSWTGGYEQYF. The DNA for the CDR3 is TGTGCCAGCAGTTGGACAGGGGGCTACGAGCAGTACTTC.

V is TRBV5-1 and J is TRBJ1-1, with 9 positions matching TRBD1. Trimming took 5 bases from V and 1 from J; bases not matched to a gene: 3. Germline assignment: CDR1 SGHRS and CDR2 YFSETQ. The CDR3 covers 14 residues. Written as DNA, the CDR3 is TGCGCCAGCAGACTGACAGGGGGGAACACTGAAGCTTTCTTT. Its protein product is CASRLTGGNTEAFF.

This chain connects TRBV19 to TRBJ2-7; tentative D call: TRBD2 (5 bases). Trimming left V 8 bases short and J 6 bases short, with 17 bases between. Germline V gives CDR1 LNHDA, CDR2 SQIVND (reference sequence). The CDR3 runs 13 residues. The CDR3 DNA reads TGTGCCAGTGCTGCTAGCAGTCCCGGCGAGCAGTACTTC. This encodes CASAASSPGEQYF.

CDR3 nucleotide sequence: TGTGCCAGTAGTAGTGTGGGCAGGCAGAACACTGAAGCTTTCTTT. It yields the protein CASSSVGRQNTEAFF. The chain links TRBV19 to TRBJ1-1; D not certain. The germline V gene has CDR1 LNHDA and CDR2 SQIVND (reference sequence). The ends were cut back, 4 bases at V and 1 base at J, with 13 bases in the middle. CDR3 length: 15 amino acids.

The chain recombines TRBV4-1 with TRBJ1-2; 8 nucleotides line up with TRBD1. V shed 4 bases, J shed 5 bases, and the junction held 15 bases outside the gene matches. Germline CDR1 MGHRA, CDR2 YSYEKL. This CDR3 region has 17 residues. CDR3 in amino acids: CASSPLVSRGRRYGYTF. CDR3 sequence (DNA): TGCGCCAGCAGCCCCCTGGTAAGCAGGGGGCGTAGGTATGGCTACACCTTC.

This rearrangement joins TRBV18 to TRBJ1-5, with 7 bases aligning to TRBD1. The germline V gene has CDR1 KGHSH and CDR2 LQKENI. V was pared by 0 bases and J by 5 bases, with 4 bases of the junction left unmatched. The CDR3 extends over 15 amino acids. The CDR3 reads CASSPPNRGDQPQHF. The CDR3 region has the DNA TGTGCCAGCTCACCACCGAACAGGGGAGATCAGCCCCAGCATTTT.

The J gene is TRBJ1-2, the V gene TRBV29-1; no clear D. Trimming removed 2 bases from V and 1 base from J, with 14 bases in between. Germline assignment: CDR1 SQVTM and CDR2 ANQGSEA. The CDR3 runs 15 residues. In DNA, the CDR3 is TGCAGCGTTGAAACTAGGTCAGCCGATAACTATGGCTACACCTTC. As protein: CSVETRSADNYGYTF.

The gene calls are TRBV29-1 and TRBJ2-5; weak D call: TRBD2 (7 bases). The CDR3 extends over 15 amino acids. Trimming took off 4 bases at V and 3 bases at J, with 18 bases between the two ends. Germline V gene sequence: CDR1 SQVTM, CDR2 ANQGSEA. The CDR3 reads CSVVGGAGREETQYF. CDR3 nucleotides: TGCAGCGTTGTGGGGGGGGCAGGTAGGGAAGAGACCCAGTACTTC.

This chain uses TRBV29-1 with TRBJ2-1, with 9 bases identical to TRBD2. V lost 1 base, J lost 15 bases, and 13 bases stayed unmatched. CDR1 is SQVTM and CDR2 is ANQGSEA in the germline V gene. This CDR3 is 14 amino acids long. Written as DNA, the CDR3 is TGCAGCGTTGAAGCCCCTAGGGAGCGGGGGGTAACGTTCTTC. Translated, it gives CSVEAPRERGVTFF.

The V call is TRBV28, the J call TRBJ2-1; possible D gene TRBD1, 5 bases. The CDR3 contains 16 residues. Trimming took off 3 bases at V and 0 bases at J, with 12 bases between the two ends. Germline-derived CDR1 and CDR2 are MDHEN and SYDVKM. The CDR3 is CASSFRGQASYNEQFF. In DNA, the CDR3 is TGTGCCAGCAGTTTTCGCGGACAAGCCTCCTACAATGAGCAGTTCTTC. The full variable domain, in which reference TRBV28 and TRBJ2-1 provide the parts outside the CDR3, is DVKVTQSSRYLVKRTGEKVFLECVQDMDHENMFWYRQDPGLGLRLIYFSYDVKMKEKGDIPEGYSVSREKKERFSLILESASTNQTSMYLCASSFRGQASYNEQFFGPGTRLTVL.

V gene TRBV30 combines with J gene TRBJ1-2; 8 bases line up with TRBD1. CDR3 length equals 12 residues. CDR1 is GTSNPN and CDR2 is SVGIG in the germline V gene (reference sequence). V trimming: 7 bases; J trimming: 4 bases; junction bases outside the gene matches: 5. CDR3: CASRQGIYGYTF. The CDR3, as DNA: TGTGCCTCTCGACAGGGGATCTATGGCTACACCTTC.

The gene calls are TRBV6-8 and TRBJ1-4, with D possibly matching TRBD1 (5 bases). Germline V gives CDR1 MNHGY, CDR2 SAAAGT. V dropped 5 bases and J dropped 5 bases, with 9 bases sitting between them. This CDR3 region has 13 residues. The CDR3 DNA reads as TGTGCCAGCAGTCCTCGACAGAATGAAAAACTGTTTTTT. Encoded protein: CASSPRQNEKLFF.

This chain connects TRBV11-3 to TRBJ2-1; D may be TRBD2 (6 bases). Germline-derived CDR1 and CDR2 are SGHNT and YENEEA. V was shortened by 5 bases and J by 4 bases, with 12 bases between the two germline ends. The CDR3 contains 14 residues. The CDR3 spells CASSPPGLYNEQFF. The CDR3 DNA reads as TGTGCCAGCAGCCCACCGGGACTTTACAATGAGCAGTTCTTC.